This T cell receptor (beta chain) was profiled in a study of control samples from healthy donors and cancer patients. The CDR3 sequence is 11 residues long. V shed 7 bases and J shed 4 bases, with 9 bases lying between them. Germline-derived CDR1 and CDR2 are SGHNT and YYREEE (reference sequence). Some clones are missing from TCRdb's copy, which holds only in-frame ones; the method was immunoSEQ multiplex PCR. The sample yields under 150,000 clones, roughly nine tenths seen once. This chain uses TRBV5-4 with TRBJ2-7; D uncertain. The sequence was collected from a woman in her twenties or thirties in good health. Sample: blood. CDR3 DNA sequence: TGTGCCAGCGGGGTTGGGTACGAGCAGTACTTC. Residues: CASGVGYEQYF.